The present entry profiles one T cell receptor beta chain with its context. As yet, its antigen is unknown. CDR1 and CDR2 (germline): MGHDK, SYGVNS. This CDR3 is 14 amino acids long. Trimming removed 4 bases from V and 0 bases from J, with 7 bases in between. The data originate from a study of CD8+ T cells in alopecia areata. Study as a whole: Severity scoring for treated patients was based on the percentage of affected scalp area.

In each case, RNA was isolated and then reverse transcribed into cDNA as the sequencing template. Produced via immunoSEQ multiplex PCR; TCRdb's table is partial and in-frame only. This sample carries hundreds of thousands of clones, roughly 60% of them seen once, and the ten largest clones take around 0.92%. Specified treatment: oral pan-JAK inhibitor, 5-10 mg twice daily. Whole-study findings and limits: When scalp samples are sequenced, resident alphabeta T cells of normal skin are also captured.

This sequence was found in a human donor with alopecia areata. The sample was CD4+ T cells sorted from blood, taken at approximately week 52, from a patient treated with tofacitinib. This chain joins TRBV25-1 and TRBJ2-4; D not resolved. CDR3 sequence: CASSVDGAKNIQYF. CDR3 sequence (DNA): TGTGCCAGCAGTGTGGACGGAGCCAAAAACATTCAGTACTTC.